This TCR beta chain was recorded in a study of T cell repertoires in cytomegalovirus infection. Study as a whole: A matching HLA type, together with CMV infection, was signaled by public TCR beta signatures.

General study findings and limits: Within the response measured ex vivo, HLA-C-restricted CMV-specific TCR beta clonotypes were dominant.

This clonotype has more than one count but fewer than ten. The antigen is undetermined. TCRdb independently ran MiXCR on the reads; one entry per CDR3 protein. This table has about 920,000 distinct CDR3 sequences, roughly 30% appearing once. CDR1 and CDR2 from the germline V gene are SGHDT and YYEEEE. The CDR3 is 11 amino acids. Between the trimmed V and J ends, which lost 7 bases and 12 bases, there was a span of 14 bases. This chain links TRBV5-6 with TRBJ2-1; unclear D gene. Specimen: cultured CD8+ T cells from PBMCs, collected from culture after CMV antigen stimulation. This sequence was found in a human donor in good health (CMV status not recorded). Some clones in this sample may be carry-over from other donors' samples. CDR3 coding DNA: TGTGCCAGCTCTTCAGGTGCAGGGCAGTTCTTC. Its protein product is CASSSGAGQFF.